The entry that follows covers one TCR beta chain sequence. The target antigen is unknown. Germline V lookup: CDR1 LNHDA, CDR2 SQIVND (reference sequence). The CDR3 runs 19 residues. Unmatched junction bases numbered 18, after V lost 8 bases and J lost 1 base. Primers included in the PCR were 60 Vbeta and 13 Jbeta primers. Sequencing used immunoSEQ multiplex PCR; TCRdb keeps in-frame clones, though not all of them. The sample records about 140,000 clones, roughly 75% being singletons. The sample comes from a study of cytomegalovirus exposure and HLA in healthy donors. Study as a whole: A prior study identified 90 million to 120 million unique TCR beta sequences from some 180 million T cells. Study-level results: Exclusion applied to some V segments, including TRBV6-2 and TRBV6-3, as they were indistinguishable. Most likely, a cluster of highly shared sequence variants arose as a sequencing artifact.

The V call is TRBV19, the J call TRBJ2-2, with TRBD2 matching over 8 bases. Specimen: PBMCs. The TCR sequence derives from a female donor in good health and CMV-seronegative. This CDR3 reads CASCRSPGAGAQNTGELFF. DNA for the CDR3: TGTGCCAGTTGCCGAAGTCCGGGAGCGGGGGCCCAGAACACCGGGGAGCTGTTTTTT. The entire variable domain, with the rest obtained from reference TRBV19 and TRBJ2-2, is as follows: DGGITQSPKYLFRKEGQNVTLSCEQNLNHDAMYWYRQDPGQGLRLIYYSQIVNDFQKGDIAEGYSVSREKKESFPLTVTSAQKNPTAFYLCASCRSPGAGAQNTGELFFGEGSRLTVL.